This TCR beta chain was profiled in a study of shared clonotypes between healthy human individuals. This clone was seen once. Sequenced by immunoSEQ multiplex PCR; TCRdb stores in-frame clones only, minus some. The repertoire holds 2 million or so clones, about 95% seen once, with around 1.1% in the top ten. Germline V gene data show CDR1 as MNHEY and CDR2 as SMNVEV (reference sequence). The CDR3 totals 14 residues. V was cut by 4 bases and J by 1 base, with 8 bases left in between. The naive CD8 fraction comprised CD45RO-negative cells positively selected for CCR7 and excluded terminally differentiated effector memory CD45RA+ cells.

This TCR was sampled from a young man in good health. The chain recombines TRBV27 with TRBJ2-1; D is unresolved. Input material: naive CD8+ T cells sorted from blood. The CDR3 is CASSYARSYNEQFF. The DNA for the CDR3 is TGTGCCAGCAGTTATGCCCGGTCCTACAATGAGCAGTTCTTC.